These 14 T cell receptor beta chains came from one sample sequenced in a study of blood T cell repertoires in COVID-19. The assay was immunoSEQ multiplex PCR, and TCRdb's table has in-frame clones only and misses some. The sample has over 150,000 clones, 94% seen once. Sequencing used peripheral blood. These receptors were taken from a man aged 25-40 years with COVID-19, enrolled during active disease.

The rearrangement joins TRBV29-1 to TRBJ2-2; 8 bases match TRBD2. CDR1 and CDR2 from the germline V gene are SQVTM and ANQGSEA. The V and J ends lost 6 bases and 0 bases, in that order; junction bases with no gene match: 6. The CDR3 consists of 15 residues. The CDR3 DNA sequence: TGCAGCGTGTCCATAGCGGGGACGAACACCGGGGAGCTGTTTTTT. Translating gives CSVSIAGTNTGELFF.

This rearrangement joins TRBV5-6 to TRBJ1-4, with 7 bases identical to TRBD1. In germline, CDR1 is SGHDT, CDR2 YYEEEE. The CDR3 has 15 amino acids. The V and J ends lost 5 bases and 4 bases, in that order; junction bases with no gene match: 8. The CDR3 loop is CASSQRTGVNEKLFF. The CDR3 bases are TGTGCCAGCAGTCAGAGGACAGGAGTTAATGAAAAACTGTTTTTT.

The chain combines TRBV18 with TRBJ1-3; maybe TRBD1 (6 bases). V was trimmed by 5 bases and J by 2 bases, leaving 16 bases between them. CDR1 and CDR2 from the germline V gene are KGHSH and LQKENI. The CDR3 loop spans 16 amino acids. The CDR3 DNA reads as TGTGCCAGCTCATTCCAAAACAGGGTAACTGGAAACACCATATATTTT. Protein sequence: CASSFQNRVTGNTIYF.

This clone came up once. The CDR3 protein is CASSIRDSYNSNQPQHF. The CDR3 nucleotides read TGTGCCAGTAGTATACGAGACAGCTATAATAGCAATCAGCCCCAGCATTTT. The J gene is TRBJ1-5, the V gene TRBV19, with D tentatively TRBD1 (5 bases). Looked up from germline, CDR1 is LNHDA and CDR2 is SQIVND (reference sequence). V was trimmed by 2 bases and J by 0 bases, leaving 14 bases between them. This CDR3 has 17 amino acids.

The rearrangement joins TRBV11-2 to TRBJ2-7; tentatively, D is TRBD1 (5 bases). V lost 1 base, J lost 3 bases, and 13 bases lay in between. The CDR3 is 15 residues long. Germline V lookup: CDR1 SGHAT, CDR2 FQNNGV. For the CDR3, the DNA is TGTGCCAGCAGCTTAGCGGTAGGGGTCCTCTACGAGCAGTACTTC. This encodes CASSLAVGVLYEQYF.

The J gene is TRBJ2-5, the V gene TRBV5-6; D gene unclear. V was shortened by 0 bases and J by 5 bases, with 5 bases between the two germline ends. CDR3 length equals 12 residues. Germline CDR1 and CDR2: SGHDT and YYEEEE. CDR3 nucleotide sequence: TGTGCCAGCAGCTTGGCCCTGGAGACCCAGTACTTC. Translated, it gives CASSLALETQYF.

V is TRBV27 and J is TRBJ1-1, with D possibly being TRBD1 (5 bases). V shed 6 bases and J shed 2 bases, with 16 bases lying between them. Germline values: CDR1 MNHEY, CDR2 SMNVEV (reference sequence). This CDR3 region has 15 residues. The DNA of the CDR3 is TGTGCCAGCAGGAGACGAACACAGGTAAACACTGAAGCTTTCTTT. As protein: CASRRRTQVNTEAFF.

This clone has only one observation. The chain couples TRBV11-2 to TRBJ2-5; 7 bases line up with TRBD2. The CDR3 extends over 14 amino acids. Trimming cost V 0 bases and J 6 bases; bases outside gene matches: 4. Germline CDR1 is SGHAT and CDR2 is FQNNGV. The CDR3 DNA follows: TGTGCCAGCAGCTTAGAGCCGGGAGGACAGACCCAGTACTTC. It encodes CASSLEPGGQTQYF.

The CDR3 coding sequence is TGTGCCAGCAGCTACAGGGGGGGACAGGGGGAAAAACTGTTTTTT. Its translation is CASSYRGGQGEKLFF. This chain connects TRBV7-6 to TRBJ1-4; TRBD1 matches at 10 bases. CDR1 and CDR2 (germline): SGHVS, FNYEAQ. V lost 4 bases to trimming and J lost 8 bases; unmatched junction nucleotides: 7. This CDR3 has 15 amino acids.

The CDR3 region is CASSPYGGGTDTQYF. DNA of the CDR3: TGTGCCAGCAGCCCTTATGGCGGGGGAACAGATACGCAGTATTTT. The chain couples TRBV9 to TRBJ2-3; 7 bases align to TRBD2. This CDR3 is 15 amino acids long. CDR1 is SGDLS and CDR2 is YYNGEE in the germline V gene. Trimming removed 4 bases from V and 3 bases from J; junction bases left unmatched: 8.

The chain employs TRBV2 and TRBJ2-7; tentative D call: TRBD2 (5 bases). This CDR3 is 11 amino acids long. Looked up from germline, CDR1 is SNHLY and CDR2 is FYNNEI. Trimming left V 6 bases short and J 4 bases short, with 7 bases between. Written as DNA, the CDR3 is TGTGCCAGCAGAGAGGGTTACGAGCAGTACTTC. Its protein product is CASREGYEQYF.

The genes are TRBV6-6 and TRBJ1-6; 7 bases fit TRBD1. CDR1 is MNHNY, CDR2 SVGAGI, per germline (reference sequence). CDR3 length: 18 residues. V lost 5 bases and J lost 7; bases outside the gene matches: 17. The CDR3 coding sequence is TGTGCCAGCAGTCCTCAAAGACCTGGGACAGAGAGGAATTCACCCCTCCACTTT. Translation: CASSPQRPGTERNSPLHF.

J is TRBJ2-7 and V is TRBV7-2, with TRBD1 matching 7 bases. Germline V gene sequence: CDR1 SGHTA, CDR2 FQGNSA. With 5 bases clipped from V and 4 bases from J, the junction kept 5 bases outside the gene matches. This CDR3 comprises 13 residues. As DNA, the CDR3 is TGTGCCAGCAGCCGGGACAGAAGTTACGAGCAGTACTTC. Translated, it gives CASSRDRSYEQYF. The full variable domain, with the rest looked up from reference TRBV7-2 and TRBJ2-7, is GAGVSQSPSNKVTEKGKDVELRCDPISGHTALYWYRQSLGQGLEFLIYFQGNSAPDKSGLPSDRFSAERTGGSVSTLTIQRTQQEDSAVYLCASSRDRSYEQYFGPGTRLTVT.

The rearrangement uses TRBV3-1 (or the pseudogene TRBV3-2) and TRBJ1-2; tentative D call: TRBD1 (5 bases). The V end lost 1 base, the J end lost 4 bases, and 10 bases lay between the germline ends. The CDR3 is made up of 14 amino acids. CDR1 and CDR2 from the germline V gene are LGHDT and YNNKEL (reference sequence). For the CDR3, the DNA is TGTGCCAGCAGCCAAGGAACGGGACTCTATGGCTACACCTTC. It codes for CASSQGTGLYGYTF.